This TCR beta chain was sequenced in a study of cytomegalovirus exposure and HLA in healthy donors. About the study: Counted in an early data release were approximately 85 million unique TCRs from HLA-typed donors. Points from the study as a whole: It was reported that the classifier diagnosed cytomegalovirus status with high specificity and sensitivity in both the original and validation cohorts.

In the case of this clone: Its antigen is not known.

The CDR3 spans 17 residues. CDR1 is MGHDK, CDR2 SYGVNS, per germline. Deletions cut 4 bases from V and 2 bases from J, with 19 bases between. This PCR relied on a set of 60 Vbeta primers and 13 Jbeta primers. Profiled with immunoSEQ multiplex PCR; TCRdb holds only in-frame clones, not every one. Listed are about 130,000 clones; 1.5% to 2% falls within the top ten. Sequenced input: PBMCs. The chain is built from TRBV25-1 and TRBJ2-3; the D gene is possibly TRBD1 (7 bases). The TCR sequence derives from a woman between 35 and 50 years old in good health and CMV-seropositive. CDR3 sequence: CASSGGGRDFPTDTQYF. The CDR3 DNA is TGTGCCAGCAGTGGAGGGGGCCGGGACTTCCCCACAGATACGCAGTATTTT.